The text below deals with one T cell receptor (beta chain). The antigen remains undetermined. This specimen comes from a study of T and B cells in COVID-19 patients. Overall study context: Peripheral blood came from COVID-19 patients with active infection or after recovery. Of some 19 active-infection patients, roughly eleven were critically ill with mechanical ventilation or extracorporeal membrane oxygenation. Study-wide points: In COVID-19 patients, T cell receptor beta variable and joining gene use was reportedly strongly skewed.

TRB was amplified from about 260-540 ng of blood genomic DNA. The V gene's germline CDR1 is DFQATT and CDR2 SNEGSKA (reference sequence). CDR3 length: 13 amino acids. Germline trimming cut 5 bases from V and 6 bases from J; bases unmatched to any gene: 2. TRB rearrangements were amplified by multiplex PCR with BIOMED2 TRB-A/B primers. TCRdb recomputed calls from the multiplex PCR reads with MiXCR, one row per CDR3 protein. This sample carries about 3,100 distinct CDR3 sequences, roughly 22% of them seen once, and the ten largest clones take around 15%. This chain connects TRBV20-1 to TRBJ1-4; 11 positions match TRBD1. The sequence came from a human donor with active COVID-19. The sequenced sample was blood. CDR3 region: CSAGQGADEKLFF. The CDR3 DNA is TGCAGTGCTGGACAGGGGGCGGATGAAAAACTGTTTTTT.